Following are 10 T cell receptor beta chains from one sample sequenced in a study of chemoradiotherapy in HPV16-positive cancers. Sequencing used immunoSEQ multiplex PCR; TCRdb keeps in-frame clones, though not all of them. Of roughly 4,500 clones listed, around 85% are singletons. This specimen was tumor tissue, taken from a patient who underwent chemoradiotherapy. The receptors originated from a human donor with HPV-associated anogenital cancer.

The chain joins TRBV5-4 to TRBJ2-5, with 7 bases aligning to TRBD2. V was pared by 2 bases and J by 1 base, with 8 bases of the junction left unmatched. Per the germline V gene, CDR1 is SGHNT and CDR2 is YYREEE (reference sequence). The CDR3 loop spans 16 amino acids. The CDR3 here is CASSFSGGRGQETQYF. The CDR3 DNA follows: TGTGCCAGCAGCTTTAGTGGCGGGAGAGGCCAAGAGACCCAGTACTTC.

The gene calls are TRBV6-7 and TRBJ2-7; D is undetermined. TRBV6-7 is annotated as an ORF whose role is uncertain. V was clipped by 6 bases and J by 3 bases, with 15 bases between them. The CDR3 loop spans 14 amino acids. The CDR3 loop is CASSHSDSDYEQYF. The CDR3 DNA is TGTGCCAGCAGCCACAGCGATTCTGACTACGAGCAGTACTTC.

The chain employs TRBV9 and TRBJ2-2; 8 bases are shared with TRBD2. This CDR3 comprises 14 residues. V dropped 3 bases and J dropped 4; count of bases not matched to a gene: 2. In germline, CDR1 is SGDLS, CDR2 YYNGEE. The CDR3 spells CASSASGSTGELFF. The CDR3 nucleotides are TGTGCCAGCAGCGCCAGCGGGAGCACCGGGGAGCTGTTTTTT.

The J gene is TRBJ2-7, the V gene TRBV19; D may be TRBD2 (6 bases). In germline, CDR1 is LNHDA, CDR2 SQIVND (reference sequence). CDR3 length: 16 residues. With 1 base removed from V and 6 bases from J, the gap between germline ends came to 19 bases. The CDR3 is CASSIAPRGATGEQYF. CDR3 sequence (DNA): TGTGCCAGTAGTATAGCCCCTCGCGGGGCTACAGGCGAGCAGTACTTC.

This rearrangement joins TRBV29-1 to TRBJ2-7; 9 positions agree with TRBD1. CDR1 is SQVTM, CDR2 ANQGSEA, per germline. There are 12 residues in the CDR3. Trimming removed 7 bases from V and 4 bases from J; junction bases left unmatched: 5. DNA of the CDR3: TGCAGCGGAGTGGACAGGGGTTACGAGCAGTACTTC. This codes for CSGVDRGYEQYF.

The V call is TRBV4-3, the J call TRBJ2-2, with a weak D call TRBD2 (6 bases). From germline, CDR1 is LGHNA and CDR2 YSLEER. The length of the CDR3 is 16 residues. Trimming stripped 4 bases from V and 3 bases from J, with 15 bases between. CDR3 residues: CASSPGTGKYTGELFF. As DNA, the CDR3 is TGCGCCAGCAGCCCTGGGACTGGAAAATACACCGGGGAGCTGTTTTTT.

CDR3 protein: CASSQDSNSGQYF. The DNA for the CDR3 is TGTGCCAGCAGCCAAGATAGTAATAGCGGGCAGTACTTC. The J gene is TRBJ2-7, the V gene TRBV4-2, with TRBD2 as a possible D gene (6 bases). The V and J ends lost 0 bases and 9 bases respectively, with 12 bases between them. CDR1 and CDR2 from the germline V gene are LGHNA and YNFKEQ. The CDR3 length is 13 residues.

J is TRBJ2-1 and V is TRBV5-1, with D perhaps given as TRBD1 or TRBD2 (5 bases each). This CDR3 is built from 15 residues. The germline V and J ends were trimmed by 0 bases and 2 bases, with 9 bases remaining between them. Germline V gives CDR1 SGHRS, CDR2 YFSETQ. CDR3 region: CASSLAGPTYNEQFF. For the CDR3, the DNA is TGCGCCAGCAGCTTGGCGGGACCGACCTACAATGAGCAGTTCTTC.

CDR3 sequence (DNA): TGTGCCAGCAGCTTAGCGTTTGGTGGCACTGAAGCTTTCTTT. Its protein product is CASSLAFGGTEAFF. The V call is TRBV7-2, the J call TRBJ1-1, with D unresolved. CDR1 and CDR2 (germline): SGHTA, FQGNSA. CDR3 length: 14 amino acids. Trimming pared 0 bases from V and 4 bases from J, leaving 9 bases between.

V and J are TRBV29-1 and TRBJ1-5; TRBD1 might be the D (5 bases). The CDR3 is 13 residues long. Trimming took off 3 bases at V and 3 bases at J, with 9 bases between the two ends. CDR1 is SQVTM and CDR2 is ANQGSEA in the germline V gene. The CDR3 bases are TGCAGCGTTGAGGAAGGGACCAATCAGCCCCAGCATTTT. Amino acids: CSVEEGTNQPQHF.